The 2 T cell receptor beta chains below were found in one sample sequenced in a study of cytomegalovirus exposure and HLA in healthy donors. The PCR made use of 60 Vbeta and 13 Jbeta primers. Assay used: immunoSEQ multiplex PCR; TCRdb lists only in-frame clones, some missing. The data show 120,000 to 150,000 clones, with approximately 77% seen just once and 4.9% held by the top ten. Sequencing used PBMCs. The receptors were gathered from a woman aged 50 to 60 in good health and CMV-seronegative.

The sample holds a few counts of this clone. V and J are TRBV4-2 and TRBJ1-1; no clear D gene. This CDR3 is 13 amino acids long. Looked up from germline, CDR1 is LGHNA and CDR2 is YNFKEQ. Trimming took off 1 base at V and 1 base at J, with 4 bases between the two ends. The CDR3 loop is CASSQARNTEAFF. In DNA form, the CDR3 reads TGTGCCAGCAGCCAAGCCAGGAACACTGAAGCTTTCTTT.

This sequence joins TRBV27 and TRBJ1-2; no firm D call. The CDR3 length is 15 residues. The ends were cut back, 4 bases at V and 6 bases at J, with 18 bases in the middle. From germline, CDR1 is MNHEY and CDR2 SMNVEV (reference sequence). The CDR3 DNA reads TGTGCCAGCAGTTCAACCCCCCGACACAACCATGGCTACACCTTC. Translating gives CASSSTPRHNHGYTF.